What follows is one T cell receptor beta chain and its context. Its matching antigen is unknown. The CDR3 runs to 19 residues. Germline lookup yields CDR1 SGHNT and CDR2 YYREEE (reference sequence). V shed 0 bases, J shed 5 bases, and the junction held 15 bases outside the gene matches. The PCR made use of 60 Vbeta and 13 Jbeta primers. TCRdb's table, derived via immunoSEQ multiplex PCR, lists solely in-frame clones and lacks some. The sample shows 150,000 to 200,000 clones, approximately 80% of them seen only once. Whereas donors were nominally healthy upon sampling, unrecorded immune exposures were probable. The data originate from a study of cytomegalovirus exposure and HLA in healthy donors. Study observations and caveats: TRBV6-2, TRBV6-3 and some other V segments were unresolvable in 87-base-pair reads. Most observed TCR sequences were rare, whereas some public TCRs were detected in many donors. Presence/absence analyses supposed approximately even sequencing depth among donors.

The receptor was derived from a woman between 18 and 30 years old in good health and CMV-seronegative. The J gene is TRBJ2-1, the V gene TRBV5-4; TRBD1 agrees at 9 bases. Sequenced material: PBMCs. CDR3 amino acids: CASSLDGPTGTGTNNEQFF. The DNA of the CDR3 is TGTGCCAGCAGCTTGGACGGCCCTACCGGGACAGGGACCAACAATGAGCAGTTCTTC.